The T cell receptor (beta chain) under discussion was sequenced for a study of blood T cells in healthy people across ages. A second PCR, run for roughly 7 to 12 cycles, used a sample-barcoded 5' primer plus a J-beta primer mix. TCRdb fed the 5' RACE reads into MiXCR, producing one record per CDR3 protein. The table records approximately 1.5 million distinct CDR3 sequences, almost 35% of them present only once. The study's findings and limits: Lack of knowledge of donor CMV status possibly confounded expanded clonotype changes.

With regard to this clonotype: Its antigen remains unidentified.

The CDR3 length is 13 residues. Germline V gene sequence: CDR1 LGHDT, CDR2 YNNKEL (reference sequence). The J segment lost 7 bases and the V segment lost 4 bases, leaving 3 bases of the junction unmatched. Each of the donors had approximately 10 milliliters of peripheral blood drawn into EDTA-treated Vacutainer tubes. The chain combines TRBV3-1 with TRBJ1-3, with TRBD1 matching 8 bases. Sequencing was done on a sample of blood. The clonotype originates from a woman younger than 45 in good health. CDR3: CASSPGQGNTIYF. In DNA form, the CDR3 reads TGTGCCAGCAGCCCCGGACAGGGCAACACCATATATTTT.